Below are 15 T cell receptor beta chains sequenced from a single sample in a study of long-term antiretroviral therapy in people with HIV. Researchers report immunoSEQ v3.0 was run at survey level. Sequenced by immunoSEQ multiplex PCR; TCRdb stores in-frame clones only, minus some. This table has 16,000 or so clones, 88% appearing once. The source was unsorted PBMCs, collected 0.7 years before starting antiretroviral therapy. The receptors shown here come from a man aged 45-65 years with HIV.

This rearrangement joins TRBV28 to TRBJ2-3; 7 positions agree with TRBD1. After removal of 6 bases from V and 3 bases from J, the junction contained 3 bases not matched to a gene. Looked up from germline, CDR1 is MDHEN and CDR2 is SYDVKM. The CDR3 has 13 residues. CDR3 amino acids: CASSPGGTDTQYF. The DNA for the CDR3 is TGTGCCAGCAGCCCAGGGGGAACAGATACGCAGTATTTT.

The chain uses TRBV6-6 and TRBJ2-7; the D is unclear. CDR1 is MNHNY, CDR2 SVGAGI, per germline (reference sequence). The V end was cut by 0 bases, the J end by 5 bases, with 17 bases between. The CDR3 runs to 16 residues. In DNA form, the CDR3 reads TGTGCCAGCAGTTACTCGCAATCCCCGGGTTTCAACGAGCAGTACTTC. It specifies CASSYSQSPGFNEQYF.

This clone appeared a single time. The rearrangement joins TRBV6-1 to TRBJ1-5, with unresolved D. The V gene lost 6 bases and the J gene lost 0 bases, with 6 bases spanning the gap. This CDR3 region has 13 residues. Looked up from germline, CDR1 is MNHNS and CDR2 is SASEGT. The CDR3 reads CASRINSNQPQHF. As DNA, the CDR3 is TGTGCCAGCAGAATAAATAGCAATCAGCCCCAGCATTTT.

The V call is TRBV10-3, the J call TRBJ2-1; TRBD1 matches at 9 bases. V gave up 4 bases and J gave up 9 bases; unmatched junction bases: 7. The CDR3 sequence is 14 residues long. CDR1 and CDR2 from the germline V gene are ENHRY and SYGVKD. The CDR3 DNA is TGTGCCATCAGTGGGGACAGGGAGGGGTTTGAGCAGTTCTTC. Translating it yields CAISGDREGFEQFF.

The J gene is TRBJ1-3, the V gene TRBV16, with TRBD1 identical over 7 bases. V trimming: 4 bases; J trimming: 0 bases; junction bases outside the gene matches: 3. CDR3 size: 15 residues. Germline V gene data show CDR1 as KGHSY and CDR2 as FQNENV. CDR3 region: CASSLQGSSGNTIYF. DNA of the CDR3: TGTGCCAGCAGCCTACAGGGGAGCTCTGGAAACACCATATATTTT.

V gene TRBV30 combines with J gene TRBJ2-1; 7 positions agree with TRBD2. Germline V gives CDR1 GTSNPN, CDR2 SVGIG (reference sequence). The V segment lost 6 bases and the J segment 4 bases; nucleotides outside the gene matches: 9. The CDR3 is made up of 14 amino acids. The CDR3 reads CACKWGGRYNEQFF. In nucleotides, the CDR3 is TGTGCCTGCAAATGGGGGGGAAGGTACAATGAGCAGTTCTTC.

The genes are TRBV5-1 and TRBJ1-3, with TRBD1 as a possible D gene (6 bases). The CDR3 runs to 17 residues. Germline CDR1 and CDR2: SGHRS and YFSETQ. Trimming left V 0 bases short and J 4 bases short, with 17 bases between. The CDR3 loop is CASSLEDRGGFGNTIYF. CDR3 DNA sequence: TGCGCCAGCAGCTTGGAGGACAGAGGGGGTTTCGGAAACACCATATATTTT.

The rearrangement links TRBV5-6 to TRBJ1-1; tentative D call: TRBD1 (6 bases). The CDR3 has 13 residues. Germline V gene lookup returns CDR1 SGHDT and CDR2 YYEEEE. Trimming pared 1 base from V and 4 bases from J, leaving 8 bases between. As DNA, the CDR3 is TGTGCCAGCAGCTTGACAGGGTTCACTGAAGCTTTCTTT. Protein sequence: CASSLTGFTEAFF.

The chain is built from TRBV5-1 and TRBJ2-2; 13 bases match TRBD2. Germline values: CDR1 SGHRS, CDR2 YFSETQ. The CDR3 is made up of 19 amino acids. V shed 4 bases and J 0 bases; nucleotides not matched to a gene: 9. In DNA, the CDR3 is TGCGCCAGCAGCCCGACGGGACTAGCGGGGATCGCGAACACCGGGGAGCTGTTTTTT. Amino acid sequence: CASSPTGLAGIANTGELFF.

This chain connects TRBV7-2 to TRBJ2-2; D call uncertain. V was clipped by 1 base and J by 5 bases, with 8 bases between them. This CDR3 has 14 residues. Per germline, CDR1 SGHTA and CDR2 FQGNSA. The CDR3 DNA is TGTGCCAGCAGCTTAGGAAGGGATACCGGGGAGCTGTTTTTT. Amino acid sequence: CASSLGRDTGELFF.

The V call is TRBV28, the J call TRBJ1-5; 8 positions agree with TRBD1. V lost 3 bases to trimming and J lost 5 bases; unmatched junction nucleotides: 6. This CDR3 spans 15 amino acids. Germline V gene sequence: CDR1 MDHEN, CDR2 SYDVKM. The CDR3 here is CASSLTGQGDQPQHF. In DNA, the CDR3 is TGTGCCAGCAGTTTGACAGGACAGGGAGATCAGCCCCAGCATTTT.

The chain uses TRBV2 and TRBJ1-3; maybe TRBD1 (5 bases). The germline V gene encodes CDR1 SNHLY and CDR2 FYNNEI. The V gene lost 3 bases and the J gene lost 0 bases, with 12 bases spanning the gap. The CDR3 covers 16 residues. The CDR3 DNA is TGTGCCAGCAGTGATGTAGACAGCTTCTCTGGAAACACCATATATTTT. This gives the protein CASSDVDSFSGNTIYF.

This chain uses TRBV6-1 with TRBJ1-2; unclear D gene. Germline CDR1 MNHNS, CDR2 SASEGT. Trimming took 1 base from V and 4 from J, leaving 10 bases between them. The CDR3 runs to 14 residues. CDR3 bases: TGTGCCAGCAGTGAAGTTTGGGCAGGCTATGGCTACACCTTC. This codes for CASSEVWAGYGYTF.

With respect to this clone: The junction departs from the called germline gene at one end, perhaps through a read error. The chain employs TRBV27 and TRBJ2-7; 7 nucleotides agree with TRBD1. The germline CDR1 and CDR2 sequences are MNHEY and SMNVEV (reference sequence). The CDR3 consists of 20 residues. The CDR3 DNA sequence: TGTGCCAGCAGTTCCCATCCGAGACAGGGCGAATCTTCGGAATCCCACAAACCAGGCTTC. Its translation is CASSSHPRQGESSESHKPGF.

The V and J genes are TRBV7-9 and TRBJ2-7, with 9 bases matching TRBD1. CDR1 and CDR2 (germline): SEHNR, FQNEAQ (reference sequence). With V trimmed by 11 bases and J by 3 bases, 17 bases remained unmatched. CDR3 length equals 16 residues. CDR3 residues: CAVTYAGTGKNYEQYF. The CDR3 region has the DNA TGTGCCGTTACTTACGCCGGGACAGGGAAAAACTACGAGCAGTACTTC.